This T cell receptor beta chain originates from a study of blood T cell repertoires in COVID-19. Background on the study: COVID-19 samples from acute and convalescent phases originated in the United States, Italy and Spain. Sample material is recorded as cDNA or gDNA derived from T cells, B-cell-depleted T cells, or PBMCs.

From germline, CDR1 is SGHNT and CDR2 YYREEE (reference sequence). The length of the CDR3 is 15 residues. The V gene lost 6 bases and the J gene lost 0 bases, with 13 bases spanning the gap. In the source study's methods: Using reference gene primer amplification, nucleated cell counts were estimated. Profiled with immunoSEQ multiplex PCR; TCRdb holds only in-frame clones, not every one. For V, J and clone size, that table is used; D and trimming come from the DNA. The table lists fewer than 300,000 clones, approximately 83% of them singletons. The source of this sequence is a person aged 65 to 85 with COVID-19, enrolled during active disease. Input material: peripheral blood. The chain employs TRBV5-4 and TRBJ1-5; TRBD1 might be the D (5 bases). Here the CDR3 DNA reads TGTGCCAGCACTGGACGGGACTATAGCAATCAGCCCCAGCATTTT. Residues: CASTGRDYSNQPQHF.